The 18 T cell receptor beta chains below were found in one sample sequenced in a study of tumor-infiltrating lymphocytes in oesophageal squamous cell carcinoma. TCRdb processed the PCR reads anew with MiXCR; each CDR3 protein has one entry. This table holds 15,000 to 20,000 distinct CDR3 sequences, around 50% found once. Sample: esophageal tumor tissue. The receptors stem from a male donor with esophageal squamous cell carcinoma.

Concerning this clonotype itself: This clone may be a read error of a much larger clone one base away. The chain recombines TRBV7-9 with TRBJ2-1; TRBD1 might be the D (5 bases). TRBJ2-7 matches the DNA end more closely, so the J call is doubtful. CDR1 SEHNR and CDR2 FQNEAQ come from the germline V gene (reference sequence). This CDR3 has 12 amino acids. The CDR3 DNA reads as TGTGCCAGCAGCTACAGGTACAATGAGCAGTACTTC. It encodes CASSYRYNEQYF.

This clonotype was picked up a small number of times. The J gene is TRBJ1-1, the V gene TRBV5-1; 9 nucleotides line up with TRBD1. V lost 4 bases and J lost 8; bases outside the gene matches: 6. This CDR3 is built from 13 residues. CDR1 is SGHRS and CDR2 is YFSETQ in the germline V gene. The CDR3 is CASSPEGTGEAFF. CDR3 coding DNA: TGCGCCAGCAGCCCTGAAGGGACAGGGGAAGCTTTCTTT.

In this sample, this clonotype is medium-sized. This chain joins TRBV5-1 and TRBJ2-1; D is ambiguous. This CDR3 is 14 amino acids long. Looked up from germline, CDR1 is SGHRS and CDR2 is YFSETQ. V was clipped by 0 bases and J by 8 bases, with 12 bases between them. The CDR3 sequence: CASSLAGLIYEQFF. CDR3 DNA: TGCGCCAGCAGCTTGGCAGGTCTAATATATGAGCAGTTCTTC.

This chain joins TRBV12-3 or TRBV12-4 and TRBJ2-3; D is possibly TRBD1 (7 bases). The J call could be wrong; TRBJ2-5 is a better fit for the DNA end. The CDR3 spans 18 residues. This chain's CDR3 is CASSGLISRQGRGETQYF. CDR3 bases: TGTGCCAGCTCTGGACTAATAAGCCGACAGGGTCGGGGAGAGACCCAGTACTTC.

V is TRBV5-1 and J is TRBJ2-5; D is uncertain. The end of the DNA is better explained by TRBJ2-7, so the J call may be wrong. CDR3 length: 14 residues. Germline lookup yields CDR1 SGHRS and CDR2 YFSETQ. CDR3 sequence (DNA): TGCGCCAGCAGCTATTCAGCGACCTTCGGCGAGCAGTACTTC. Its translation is CASSYSATFGEQYF.

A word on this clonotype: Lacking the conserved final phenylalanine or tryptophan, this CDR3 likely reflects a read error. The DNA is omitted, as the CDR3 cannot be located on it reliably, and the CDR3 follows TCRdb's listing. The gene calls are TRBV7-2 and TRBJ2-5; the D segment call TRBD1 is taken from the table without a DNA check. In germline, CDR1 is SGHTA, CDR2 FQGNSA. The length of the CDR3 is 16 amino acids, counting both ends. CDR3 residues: CASSLNRGPYEQYFGS.

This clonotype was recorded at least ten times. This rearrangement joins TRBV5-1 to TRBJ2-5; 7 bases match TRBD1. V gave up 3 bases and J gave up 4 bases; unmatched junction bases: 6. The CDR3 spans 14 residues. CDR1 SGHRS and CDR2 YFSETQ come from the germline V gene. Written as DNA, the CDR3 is TGCGCCAGCAGCTCCCCCGACAGGGTAGAGACCCAGTACTTC. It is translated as CASSSPDRVETQYF.

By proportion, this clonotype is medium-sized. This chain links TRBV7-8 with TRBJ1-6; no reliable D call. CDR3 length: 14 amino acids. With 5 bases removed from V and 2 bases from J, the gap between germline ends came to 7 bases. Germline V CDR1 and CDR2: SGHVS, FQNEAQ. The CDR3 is CASSPDPYNSPLHF. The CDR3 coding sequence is TGTGCCAGCAGCCCTGACCCCTATAATTCACCCCTCCACTTT. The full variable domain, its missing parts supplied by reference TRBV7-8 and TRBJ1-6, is GAGVSQSPRYKVAKRGQDVALRCDPISGHVSLFWYQQALGQGPEFLTYFQNEAQLDKSGLPSDRFFAERPEGSVSTLKIQRTQQEDSAVYLCASSPDPYNSPLHFGNGTRLTVT.

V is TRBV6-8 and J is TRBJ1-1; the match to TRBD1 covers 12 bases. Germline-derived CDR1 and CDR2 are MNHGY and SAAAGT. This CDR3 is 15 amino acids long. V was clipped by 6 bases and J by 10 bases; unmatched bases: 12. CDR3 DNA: TGTGCCAGCAGCTCAATCCGGGACAGGGGGCTTGGAGCTTTCTTT. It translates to CASSSIRDRGLGAFF.

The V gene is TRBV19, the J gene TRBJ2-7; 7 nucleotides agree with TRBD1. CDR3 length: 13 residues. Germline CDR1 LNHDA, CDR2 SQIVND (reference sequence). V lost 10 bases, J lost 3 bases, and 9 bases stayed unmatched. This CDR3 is CATRDRANYEQYF. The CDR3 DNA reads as TGTGCCACCCGAGACAGGGCCAACTACGAGCAGTACTTC.

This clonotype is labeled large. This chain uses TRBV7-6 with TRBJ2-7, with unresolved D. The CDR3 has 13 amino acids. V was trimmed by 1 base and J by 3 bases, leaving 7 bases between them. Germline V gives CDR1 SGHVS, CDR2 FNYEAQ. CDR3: CASSLVLSYEQYF. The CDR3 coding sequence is TGTGCCAGCAGCTTAGTTCTAAGCTACGAGCAGTACTTC.

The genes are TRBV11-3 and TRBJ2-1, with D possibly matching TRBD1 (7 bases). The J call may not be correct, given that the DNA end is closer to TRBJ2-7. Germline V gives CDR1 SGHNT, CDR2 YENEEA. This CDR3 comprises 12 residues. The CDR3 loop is CASSAGQYEQYF. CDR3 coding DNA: TGTGCCAGCAGCGCGGGACAGTACGAGCAGTACTTC.

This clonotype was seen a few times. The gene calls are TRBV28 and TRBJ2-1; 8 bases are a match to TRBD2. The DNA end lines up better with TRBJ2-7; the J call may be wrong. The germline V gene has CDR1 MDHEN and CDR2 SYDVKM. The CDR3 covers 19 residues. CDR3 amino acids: CASSFPRALSSGGYNEQYF. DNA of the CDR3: TGTGCCAGCAGTTTCCCCCGGGCTCTTTCAAGCGGGGGCTACAATGAGCAGTACTTC.

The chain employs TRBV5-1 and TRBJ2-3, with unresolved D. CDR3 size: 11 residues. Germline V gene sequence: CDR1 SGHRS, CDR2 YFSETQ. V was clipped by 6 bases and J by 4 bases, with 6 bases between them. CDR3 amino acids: CASMGADTQYF. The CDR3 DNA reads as TGCGCCAGCATGGGTGCAGATACGCAGTATTTT.

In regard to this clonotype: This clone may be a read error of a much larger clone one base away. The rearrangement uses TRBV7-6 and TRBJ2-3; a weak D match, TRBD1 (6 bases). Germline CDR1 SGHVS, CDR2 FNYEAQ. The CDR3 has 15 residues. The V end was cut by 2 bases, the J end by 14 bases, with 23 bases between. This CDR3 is CASSLTGKDTGELYF. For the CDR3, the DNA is TGTGCCAGCAGCTTAACAGGGAAGGATACCGGGGAGCTGTATTTT. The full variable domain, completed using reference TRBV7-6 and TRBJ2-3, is GAGVSQSPRYKVTKRGQDVALRCDPISGHVSLYWYRQALGQGPEFLTYFNYEAQQDKSGLPNDRFSAERPEGSISTLTIQRTEQRDSAMYRCASSLTGKDTGELYFGPGTRLTVL.

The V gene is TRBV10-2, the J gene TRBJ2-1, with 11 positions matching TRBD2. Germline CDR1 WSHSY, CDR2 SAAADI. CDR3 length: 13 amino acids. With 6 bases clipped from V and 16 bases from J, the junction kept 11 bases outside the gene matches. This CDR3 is CASSILAGGSLFF. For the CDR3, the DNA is TGCGCCAGCAGCATTCTAGCGGGGGGTAGCTTATTCTTC.

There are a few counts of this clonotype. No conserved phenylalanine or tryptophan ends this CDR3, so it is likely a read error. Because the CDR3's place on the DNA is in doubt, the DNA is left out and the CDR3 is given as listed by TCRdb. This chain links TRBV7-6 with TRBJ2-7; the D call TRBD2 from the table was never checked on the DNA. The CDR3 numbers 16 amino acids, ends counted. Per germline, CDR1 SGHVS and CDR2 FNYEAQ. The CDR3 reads CASSNSGRSYEQYFGS.

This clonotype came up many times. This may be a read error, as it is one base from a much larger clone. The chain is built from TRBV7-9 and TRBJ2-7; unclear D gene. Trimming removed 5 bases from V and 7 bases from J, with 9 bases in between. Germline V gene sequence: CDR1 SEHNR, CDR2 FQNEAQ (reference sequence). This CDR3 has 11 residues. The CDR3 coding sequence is TGTGCCAGCAGCCATAGCAATGAGCAGTACTTC. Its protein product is CASSHSNEQYF.